One sample yielded the 2 T cell receptor beta chains listed below, sequenced in a study of blood T cell repertoires in COVID-19. Assay: immunoSEQ multiplex PCR; the TCRdb copy retains only in-frame clones and omits some. Altogether 250,000 to 300,000 clones are present, around nine tenths being singletons, with the ten largest covering roughly 2%. The sample consisted of PBMCs or T cells enriched from blood (not recorded which). These receptors were collected from a woman aged 60-70 years in a cohort exposed to, infected with or recovered from COVID-19 (not recorded which).

The V gene is TRBV2, the J gene TRBJ1-4; D is perhaps TRBD1 (5 bases). CDR3 length: 15 amino acids. Germline V lookup: CDR1 SNHLY, CDR2 FYNNEI. Trimming left V 6 bases short and J 3 bases short, with 14 bases between. The DNA of the CDR3 is TGTGCCAGCAGCCTCCTAATCAGGGCTAATGAAAAACTGTTTTTT. Translating it yields CASSLLIRANEKLFF.

V and J are TRBV28 and TRBJ2-3, with 8 positions matching TRBD2. The CDR3 covers 16 residues. The germline gives CDR1 MDHEN, CDR2 SYDVKM. With V trimmed by 8 bases and J by 0 bases, 10 bases remained unmatched. Here the CDR3 reads CASPSPGGRSTDTQYF. The CDR3 nucleotides read TGTGCCAGCCCTTCCCCCGGCGGGAGGAGCACAGATACGCAGTATTTT.